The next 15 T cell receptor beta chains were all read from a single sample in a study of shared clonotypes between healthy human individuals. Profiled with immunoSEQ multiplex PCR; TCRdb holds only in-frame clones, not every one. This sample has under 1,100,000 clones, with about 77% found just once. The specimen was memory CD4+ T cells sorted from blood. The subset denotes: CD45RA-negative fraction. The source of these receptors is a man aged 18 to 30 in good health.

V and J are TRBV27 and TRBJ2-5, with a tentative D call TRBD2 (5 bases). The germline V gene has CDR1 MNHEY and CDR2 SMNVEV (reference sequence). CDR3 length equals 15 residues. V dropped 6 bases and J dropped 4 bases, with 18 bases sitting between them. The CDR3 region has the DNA TGTGCCAGCAGCTTAGTGGTACTAGGCCTAGAGACCCAGTACTTC. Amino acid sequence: CASSLVVLGLETQYF.

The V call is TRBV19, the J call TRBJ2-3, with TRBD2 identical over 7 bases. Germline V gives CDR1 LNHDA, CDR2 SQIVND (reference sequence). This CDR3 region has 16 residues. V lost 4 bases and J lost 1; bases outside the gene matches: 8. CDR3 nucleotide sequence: TGTGCCAGTAGTACCAGTGGGGGGAGGGGCACAGATACGCAGTATTTT. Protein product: CASSTSGGRGTDTQYF.

The CDR3 region has the DNA TGTGCCAGCAGTGAGGGACAGTTCACCGGGGAGCTGTTTTTT. Translated, it gives CASSEGQFTGELFF. The chain employs TRBV2 and TRBJ2-2; TRBD1 aligns across 7 bases. There are 14 residues in the CDR3. V lost 3 bases, J lost 4 bases, and 2 bases stayed unmatched. Germline CDR1 and CDR2: SNHLY and FYNNEI.

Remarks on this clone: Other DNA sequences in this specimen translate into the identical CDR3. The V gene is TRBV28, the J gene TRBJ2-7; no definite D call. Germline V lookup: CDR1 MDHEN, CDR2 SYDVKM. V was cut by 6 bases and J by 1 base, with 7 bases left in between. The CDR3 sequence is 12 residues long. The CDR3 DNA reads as TGTGCCAGCAGCCTTCGTTCCTACGAGCAGTACTTC. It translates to CASSLRSYEQYF.

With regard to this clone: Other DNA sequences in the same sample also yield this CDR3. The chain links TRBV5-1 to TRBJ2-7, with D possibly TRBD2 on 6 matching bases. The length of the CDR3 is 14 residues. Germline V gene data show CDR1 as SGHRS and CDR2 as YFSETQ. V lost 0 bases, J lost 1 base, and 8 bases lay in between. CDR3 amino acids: CASSLGLVSYEQYF. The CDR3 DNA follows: TGCGCCAGCAGCTTGGGACTAGTTTCCTACGAGCAGTACTTC.

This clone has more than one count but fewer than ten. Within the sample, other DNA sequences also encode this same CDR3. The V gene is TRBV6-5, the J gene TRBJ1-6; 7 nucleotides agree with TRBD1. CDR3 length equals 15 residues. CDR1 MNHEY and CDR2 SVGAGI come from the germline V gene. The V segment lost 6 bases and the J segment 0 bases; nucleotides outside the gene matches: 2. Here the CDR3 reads CASRTGSSYNSPLHF. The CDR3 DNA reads TGTGCCAGCAGGACAGGGAGCTCCTATAATTCACCCCTCCACTTT.

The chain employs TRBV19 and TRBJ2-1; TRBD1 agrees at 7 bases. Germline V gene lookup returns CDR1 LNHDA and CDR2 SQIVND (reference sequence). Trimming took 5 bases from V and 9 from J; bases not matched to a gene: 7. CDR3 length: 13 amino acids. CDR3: CASSLIQGIEQFF. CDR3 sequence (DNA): TGTGCCAGTAGTCTAATACAGGGGATTGAGCAGTTCTTC.

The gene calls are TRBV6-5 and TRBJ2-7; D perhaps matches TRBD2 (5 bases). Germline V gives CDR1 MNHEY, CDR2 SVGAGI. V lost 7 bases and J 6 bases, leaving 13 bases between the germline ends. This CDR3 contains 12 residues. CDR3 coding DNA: TGTGCCAGCACGGCGGGTGCTGGCGAGCAGTACTTC. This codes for CASTAGAGEQYF.

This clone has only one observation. The CDR3 loop reads CASSPLGSGSPLHF. The CDR3 DNA reads TGTGCCAGCAGTCCCCTGGGTTCAGGTTCACCCCTCCACTTT. The chain recombines TRBV2 with TRBJ1-6; no definite D call. V was pared by 5 bases and J by 9 bases, with 14 bases between. CDR1 SNHLY and CDR2 FYNNEI come from the germline V gene. The CDR3 consists of 14 residues.

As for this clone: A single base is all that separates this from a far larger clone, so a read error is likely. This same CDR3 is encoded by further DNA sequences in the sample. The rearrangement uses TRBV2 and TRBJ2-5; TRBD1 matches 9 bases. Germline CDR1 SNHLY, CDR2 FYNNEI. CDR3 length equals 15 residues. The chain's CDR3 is CASSSGQGWRETQYF. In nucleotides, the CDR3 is TGTGCCAGCAGTTCCGGACAGGGGTGGCGAGAGACTCAGTACTTC.

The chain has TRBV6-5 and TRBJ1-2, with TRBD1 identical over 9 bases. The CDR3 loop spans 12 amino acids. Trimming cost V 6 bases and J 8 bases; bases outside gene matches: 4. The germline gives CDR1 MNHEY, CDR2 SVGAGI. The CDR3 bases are TGTGCCAGCAGACGGGACAGGGACGGCTACACCTTC. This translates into CASRRDRDGYTF.

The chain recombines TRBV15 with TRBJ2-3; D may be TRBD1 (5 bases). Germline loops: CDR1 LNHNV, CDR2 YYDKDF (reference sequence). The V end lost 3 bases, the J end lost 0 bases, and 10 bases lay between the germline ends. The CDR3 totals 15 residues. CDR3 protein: CATSRAQVSTDTQYF. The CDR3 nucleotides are TGTGCCACCAGCAGGGCACAGGTTAGCACAGATACGCAGTATTTT.

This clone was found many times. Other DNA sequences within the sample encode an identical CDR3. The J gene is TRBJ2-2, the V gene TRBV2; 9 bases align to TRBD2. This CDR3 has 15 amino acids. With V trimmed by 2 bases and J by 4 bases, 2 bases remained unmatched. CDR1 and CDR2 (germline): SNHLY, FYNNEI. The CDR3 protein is CASSETAGGTGELFF. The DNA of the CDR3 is TGTGCCAGCAGTGAAACAGCGGGAGGCACCGGGGAGCTGTTTTTT.

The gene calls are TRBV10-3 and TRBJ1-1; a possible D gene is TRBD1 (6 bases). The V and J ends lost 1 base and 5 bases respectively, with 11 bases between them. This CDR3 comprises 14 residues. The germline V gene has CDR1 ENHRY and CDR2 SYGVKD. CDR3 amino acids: CAISELRGATEAFF. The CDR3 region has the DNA TGTGCCATCAGTGAGTTGCGGGGGGCAACTGAAGCTTTCTTT.

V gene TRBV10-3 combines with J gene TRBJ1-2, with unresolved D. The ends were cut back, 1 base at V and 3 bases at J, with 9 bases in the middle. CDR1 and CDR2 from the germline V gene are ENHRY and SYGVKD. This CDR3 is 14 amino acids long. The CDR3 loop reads CAISEFVSDYGYTF. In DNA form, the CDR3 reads TGTGCCATCAGTGAGTTTGTCAGCGACTATGGCTACACCTTC.